This entry is about one T cell receptor (beta chain). Its antigen is undetermined. The data are from a study of T cell responses to AZD1222 COVID-19 vaccine. Germline V gene data show CDR1 as WNHNN and CDR2 as SYGVQD (reference sequence). CDR3 length: 9 residues. The V end lost 3 bases, the J end lost 8 bases, and 1 base lay between the germline ends. General study findings and limits: Donors skewed white British and female; clonal diversity was possibly underestimated.

Here immunoSEQ multiplex PCR was the method, and the copy in TCRdb shows in-frame clones only, minus some. Of about 150,000 clones listed, about 89% are singletons. This clonotype was obtained from an adult in good health. The V call is TRBV10-1, the J call TRBJ1-2, with D hard to call. This sample comprised peripheral blood, obtained on day 0 of AZD1222 vaccination. The CDR3 sequence: CASSDGYTF. In DNA, the CDR3 is TGCGCCAGCAGTGACGGCTACACCTTC.